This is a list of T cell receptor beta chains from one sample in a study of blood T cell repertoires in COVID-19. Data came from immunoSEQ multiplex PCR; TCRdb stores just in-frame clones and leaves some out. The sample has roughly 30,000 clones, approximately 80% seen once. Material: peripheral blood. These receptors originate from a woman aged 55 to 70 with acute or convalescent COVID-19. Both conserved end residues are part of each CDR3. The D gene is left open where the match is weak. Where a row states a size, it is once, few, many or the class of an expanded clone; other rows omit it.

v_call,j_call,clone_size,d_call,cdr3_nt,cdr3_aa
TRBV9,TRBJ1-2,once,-,TGTGCCAGCAGCGCCCTTTGGGGGGGTGGCTATGGCTACACCTTC,CASSALWGGGYGYTF
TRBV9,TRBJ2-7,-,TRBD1,TGTGCCAGCAGCGCGAATACAGGGGCCTACGAGCAGTACTTC,CASSANTGAYEQYF
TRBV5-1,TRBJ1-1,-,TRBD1,TGCGCCAGCAGCTGGCAGGGGGTAAAAACTGAAGCTTTCTTT,CASSWQGVKTEAFF
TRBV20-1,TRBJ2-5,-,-,TGCAGTGCTACGGGAGAGACCCAGTACTTC,CSATGETQYF
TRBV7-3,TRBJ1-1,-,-,TGTGCCAGCAGCTTATTAGTGAACACTGAAGCTTTCTTT,CASSLLVNTEAFF
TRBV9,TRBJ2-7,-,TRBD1,TGTGCCAGCAGCGTCGCCGGGACAGGGCTAGACAAGCAGTACTTC,CASSVAGTGLDKQYF
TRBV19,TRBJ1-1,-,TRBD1,TGTGCCAGTAGCTTGACAGGGGCGAACACTGAAGCTTTCTTT,CASSLTGANTEAFF
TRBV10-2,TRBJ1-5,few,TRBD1,TGCGCCACCTTACAGGGGTCCAATCAGCCCCAGCATTTT,CATLQGSNQPQHF
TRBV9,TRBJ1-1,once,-,TGTGCCAGCAGCGTAGTCCCGGTATCGGTGAACACTGAAGCTTTCTTT,CASSVVPVSVNTEAFF
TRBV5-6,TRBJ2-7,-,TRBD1,TGTGCCAGCAGCCTTCCGGGACAGGGGTTGGACGAGCAGTACTTC,CASSLPGQGLDEQYF
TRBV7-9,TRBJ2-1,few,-,TGTGCCAGCAGCTACCTAGAGAATGAGCAGTTCTTC,CASSYLENEQFF
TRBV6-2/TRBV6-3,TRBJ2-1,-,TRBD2,TGTGCCAGCAGTTTGCCGGGGGGTAGGAATGAGCAGTTCTTC,CASSLPGGRNEQFF
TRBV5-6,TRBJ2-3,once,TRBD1,TGTGCCAGCAGCTTCGGACAGGGGGCAGATACGCAGTATTTT,CASSFGQGADTQYF
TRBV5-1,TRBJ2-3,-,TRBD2,TGCGCCAGCAGCTTGAGGGAGGGTAGATCAGATACGCAGTATTTT,CASSLREGRSDTQYF
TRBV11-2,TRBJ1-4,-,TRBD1,TGTGCCAGCAGGCCCGGACAGGGGGCCTCCCTCCGTGAAAAACTGTTTTTT,CASRPGQGASLREKLFF
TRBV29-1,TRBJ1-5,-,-,TGCAGCGTTGAAGAGGACAGATATCAGCCCCAGCATTTT,CSVEEDRYQPQHF
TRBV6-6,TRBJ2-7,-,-,TGTGCCAGCAGTTCGGGTCCCGCAGGGTACGAGCAGTACTTC,CASSSGPAGYEQYF
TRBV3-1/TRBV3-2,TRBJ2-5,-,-,TGTGCCAGCAGCCAAGATTTGCGAGCGGAAGAGACCCAGTACTTC,CASSQDLRAEETQYF
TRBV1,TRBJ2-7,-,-,TGCACCAGCAGCCAAGACCACTTGACAGGGTGGGGATACGAGCAGTACTTC,CTSSQDHLTGWGYEQYF
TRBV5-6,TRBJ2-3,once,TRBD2,TGTGCCAGCAGCTTGTCTAGCGGGGTTTTAGCTGGCACAGATACGCAGTATTTT,CASSLSSGVLAGTDTQYF
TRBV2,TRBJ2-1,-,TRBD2,TGTGCCAGCAGTGGACTAGCGGGGGGGCCGCGGGATGATGAGCAGTTCTTC,CASSGLAGGPRDDEQFF
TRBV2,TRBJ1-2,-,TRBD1,TGTGCCAGCAGTGGGGTCATTAGTGACAGGGGATTAACCGACTACACCTTC,CASSGVISDRGLTDYTF
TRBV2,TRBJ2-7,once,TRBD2,TGTGCCAGCAGTGAACAGACTAGCGGGGGCTCCTACGAGCAGTACTTC,CASSEQTSGGSYEQYF
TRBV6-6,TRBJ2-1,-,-,TGTGCCAGCACTAAAAGTCCTCGTGAGCAGTTCTTC,CASTKSPREQFF
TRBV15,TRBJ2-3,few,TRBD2,TGTGCCACCAGCCCGAAAGGTAGCGGGGGGACAGATACGCAGTATTTT,CATSPKGSGGTDTQYF
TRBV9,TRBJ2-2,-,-,TGTGCCAGCAGCGGCGGGGACACCGGGGAGCTGTTTTTT,CASSGGDTGELFF
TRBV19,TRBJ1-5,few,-,TGTGCCAGTAGTATCGCAGGGGCAAGCAATCAGCCCCAGCATTTT,CASSIAGASNQPQHF
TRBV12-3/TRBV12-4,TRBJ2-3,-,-,TGTGCCAGCAGTTCGGGGCTAGCGACGGGGCAGTATTTT,CASSSGLATGQYF
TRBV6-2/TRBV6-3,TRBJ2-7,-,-,TGTGCCAGCAGTTACTCGACCGAGCGCGAGCAGTACTTC,CASSYSTEREQYF
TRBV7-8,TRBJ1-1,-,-,TGTGCCAGCAGCCGAACAGAGAACACTGAAGCTTTCTTT,CASSRTENTEAFF
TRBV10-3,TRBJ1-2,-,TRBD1,TGTGCCATCAGCCAAACAGGGGGATTGGACTATGGCTACACCTTC,CAISQTGGLDYGYTF
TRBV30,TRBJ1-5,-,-,TGTGCCTGGAGTGTACAGGCCGATCAGCCCCAGCATTTT,CAWSVQADQPQHF
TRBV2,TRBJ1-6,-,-,TGTGCCAGCGACAGGCTGGAACCTACCGTGATCTCCTATAATTCACCCCTCCACTTT,CASDRLEPTVISYNSPLHF
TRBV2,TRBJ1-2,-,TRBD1,TGTGCCAGCAGTGAAGATCAGGACAGGATGAACTATGGCTACACCTTC,CASSEDQDRMNYGYTF
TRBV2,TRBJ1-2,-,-,TGTGCCAGCAGTCAGACAACTGGGAACTATGGCTACACCTTC,CASSQTTGNYGYTF
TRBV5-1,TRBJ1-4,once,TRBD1,TGCGCCAGCAGCTCCGGGACAGGCGCAACTAATGAAAAACTGTTTTTT,CASSSGTGATNEKLFF
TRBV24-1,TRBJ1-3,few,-,TGTGCCACCAGTGATTCGGGTCTCTCTGGAAACACCATATATTTT,CATSDSGLSGNTIYF
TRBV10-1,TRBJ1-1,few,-,TGCGCCAGCAGTGAGTCGGGCTACGAGGGCACTGAAGCTTTCTTT,CASSESGYEGTEAFF
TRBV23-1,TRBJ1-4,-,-,TGCGCCAGCGCCCGACTCGGAAAACTGTTTTTT,CASARLGKLFF